Listed below are T cell receptor beta chains from one sample, sequenced in a study of blood T cells in healthy people across ages. TCRdb reprocessed the 5' RACE reads with MiXCR, giving one entry per CDR3 protein. Here the sample spans roughly 830,000 distinct CDR3 sequences, about 59% being singletons. The sample taken for sequencing was blood. The receptor source for this set is a man aged 30-40 years in good health. Both conserved end residues are part of each CDR3. A D gene is named only where the DNA matches it firmly. Not all rows give a size; the values are once, few, many and, for expanded clones, a class.

.	TRBD2	TRBV11-2	15	TRBJ2-2	TGTGCCAGCAGCCGACTAGCGGGGGATGGCGGGGAGCTGTTTTTT	CASSRLAGDGGELFF
.	TRBD1	TRBV9	19	TRBJ2-3	TGTGCCAGCAGCGACCAAGTCCCTGGGACAGGGGGCATTACAGATACGCAGTATTTT	CASSDQVPGTGGITDTQYF
.	.	TRBV4-3	17	TRBJ2-2	TGCGCCAGCAGCCAAGTTATGGGCGGAAGGAACACCGGGGAGCTGTTTTTT	CASSQVMGGRNTGELFF
.	TRBD2	TRBV7-9	15	TRBJ2-3	TGTGCCAGCAGCTCGGGAAGCGGGGGGACCAATACGCAGTATTTT	CASSSGSGGTNTQYF
.	.	TRBV6-2/TRBV6-3	16	TRBJ2-1	TGTGCCAGCGGATATCTAGCGAGGGGATCTGATAATGAGCAGTTCTTC	CASGYLARGSDNEQFF
.	.	TRBV10-3	15	TRBJ1-5	TGTGCCATCCGCCGGGACCAGCTCCCCGATCAGCCCCAGCATTTT	CAIRRDQLPDQPQHF
.	.	TRBV20-1	14	TRBJ2-5	TGCAGTGCTAGAGGGCAGGGAAAGGGAGAGACCCAGTACTTC	CSARGQGKGETQYF
.	TRBD1	TRBV14	16	TRBJ2-7	TGTGTATTCCCTCCAAGGCCGACAGGGGCCGATTACGAGCAGTACTTC	CVFPPRPTGADYEQYF
once	.	TRBV24-1	15	TRBJ2-7	TGTGCCACCAGTGATTACAGGGAAGGTTCCTACGAGCAGTACTTC	CATSDYREGSYEQYF
.	.	TRBV29-1	13	TRBJ1-1	TGCAGCGCCAGAACGGGAGTGAACACTGAAGCTTTCTTT	CSARTGVNTEAFF
few	.	TRBV20-1	11	TRBJ2-7	TGCAGTGCTAGAGATCTTGCCGAGCAGTACTTC	CSARDLAEQYF
.	.	TRBV2	12	TRBJ1-4	TGTGCCAGCAGTTGGATGGATGAAAAACTGTTTTTT	CASSWMDEKLFF
few	.	TRBV4-3	14	TRBJ2-7	TGCGCCAGCAGCCAAGATCCAGCCGACTACGAGCAGTACTTC	CASSQDPADYEQYF
.	.	TRBV18	18	TRBJ1-2	TGTGCCAGCTTATCATTGGGGCTCCAAACAGGCCTGAACTATGGCTACACCTTC	CASLSLGLQTGLNYGYTF
few	.	TRBV7-2	14	TRBJ2-7	TGTGCCAGCAGCTTCGGTCCGGGACCCTACGAGCAGTACTTC	CASSFGPGPYEQYF
.	TRBD2	TRBV20-1	16	TRBJ2-3	TGCAGTGGAAGGAGCGGGGGCCCAACCATCACAGATACGCAGTATTTT	CSGRSGGPTITDTQYF
.	.	TRBV7-2	13	TRBJ2-7	TGTGCCAGCAGCGGAGGCAAGGGCTACGAGCAGTACTTC	CASSGGKGYEQYF
once	TRBD2	TRBV2	16	TRBJ2-7	TGTGCCAGCAGACTGGCTCCTAGCGGGGATTCCTACGAGCAGTACTTC	CASRLAPSGDSYEQYF
few	.	TRBV21-1	19	TRBJ2-4	TGTGCCAGCAGCAAGAAAAAGGGGGGAACTGGTGGGGCCAAAAACATTCAGTACTTC	CASSKKKGGTGGAKNIQYF
.	.	TRBV20-1	16	TRBJ2-3	TGCAGTGCTAGCCCCCTTCGACAGGCTAGCACAGATACGCAGTATTTT	CSASPLRQASTDTQYF
few	TRBD2	TRBV4-2	16	TRBJ2-1	TGTGCCAGCAGCCAAGAGCGCGGGGGGGCCTACAATGAGCAGTTCTTC	CASSQERGGAYNEQFF
few	.	TRBV20-1	12	TRBJ2-3	TGCAGTGCTAGACCCCCGGGGGATACGCAGTATTTT	CSARPPGDTQYF
once	TRBD2	TRBV20-1	17	TRBJ2-5	TGCAGTGCTAGACCCCAAGGGAGCGGGGGTTCCTACAATAAGCAGTACTTC	CSARPQGSGGSYNKQYF
few	TRBD2	TRBV7-7	14	TRBJ2-1	TGTGCCAGCAGCGAACCGGGACTAGCAGATGAGCAGTTCTTC	CASSEPGLADEQFF
.	.	TRBV12-3/TRBV12-4	15	TRBJ2-7	TGTGCCAGCAGAGCCAGACAGGCGGAGTCCTACGAGCAGTACTTC	CASRARQAESYEQYF
once	.	TRBV9	16	TRBJ2-3	TGTGCCAGCAGCGTAGGTGGGAGACTAGTACGAGATACGCAGTATTTT	CASSVGGRLVRDTQYF
few	TRBD2	TRBV7-2	17	TRBJ2-7	TGTGCCAGCAGCGTGACTAGCGGGGGGCTCCGCTCCTACGAGCAGTACTTC	CASSVTSGGLRSYEQYF
.	.	TRBV4-1	15	TRBJ1-1	TGCGCCAGCAGCTTTGAAAACAGGGTTATCACTGAAGCTTTCTTT	CASSFENRVITEAFF
.	TRBD1	TRBV10-3	18	TRBJ2-3	TGTGCCATCAGCGCCCCCGGGAAGGACAGGAGCCACACAGATACGCAGTATTTT	CAISAPGKDRSHTDTQYF
.	.	TRBV2	14	TRBJ1-6	TGTGCCAGCAAAGCAGACTCCTATAATTCACCCCTCCACTTT	CASKADSYNSPLHF
.	TRBD2	TRBV7-7	17	TRBJ2-5	TGTGCCAGCAGCCGGACTAGCGGGGGGAATGGAGAAGAGACCCAGTACTTC	CASSRTSGGNGEETQYF
.	TRBD1	TRBV3-1	15	TRBJ1-6	TGTGCCAGCAGCCAAGGAGACAGGGGTATCTCACCCCTCCACTTT	CASSQGDRGISPLHF
few	.	TRBV7-9	14	TRBJ2-1	TGTGCCAGCAGCTTAGTCGGCTGGGACAATGAGCAGTTCTTC	CASSLVGWDNEQFF
.	.	TRBV4-2	12	TRBJ1-2	TGTGCCAGCAGCCAGACGACGGATGGCTACACCTTC	CASSQTTDGYTF
.	.	TRBV2	9	TRBJ2-1	TGTGCTCGCGGGACTGAGCAGTTCTTC	CARGTEQFF
.	.	TRBV4-3	13	TRBJ2-5	TGCGCCAGCAGCCCTGGACAGACTGGCGAGCGGTACTTC	CASSPGQTGERYF
.	.	TRBV6-2/TRBV6-3	14	TRBJ1-5	TGTGCCAGCGGCAGCCTTGTTAGCAATCAGCCCCAGCATTTT	CASGSLVSNQPQHF
few	TRBD1	TRBV4-2	15	TRBJ1-2	TGTGCCAGCAGCCAAGAACGACAGGGGGCGCGAGGCTACACCTTC	CASSQERQGARGYTF
.	.	TRBV28	14	TRBJ2-1	TGTGCCAGCAGACCCGGGACGGACTACAATGAGCAGTTCTTC	CASRPGTDYNEQFF
few	.	TRBV4-3	17	TRBJ2-1	TGCGCCAGCAGCCAACGCCAGGGACCCAGCCCCTACAATGAGCAGTTCTTC	CASSQRQGPSPYNEQFF
.	TRBD1	TRBV29-1	13	TRBJ2-7	TGCAGCGTTACAGGGGTCCGCTCCTACGAGCAGTACTTC	CSVTGVRSYEQYF
.	TRBD2	TRBV20-1	17	TRBJ2-3	TGCAGTGCTAGAGGCGCCGAGAAGCGGGGGGGAACAGATACGCAGTATTTT	CSARGAEKRGGTDTQYF
.	.	TRBV28	12	TRBJ2-5	TGTGCCATCCGGACAGGAGGGAAGACCCAGTACTTC	CAIRTGGKTQYF
few	TRBD2	TRBV7-2	14	TRBJ2-7	TGTGCCAGCAGCTCACAAGCGGGGGCAGGCGAGCAGTACTTC	CASSSQAGAGEQYF
.	.	TRBV20-1	11	TRBJ2-7	TGCAGTGCTAGTTCTGTAGGCGAGCAGTACTTC	CSASSVGEQYF
.	TRBD2	TRBV13	16	TRBJ2-3	TGTGCCAGCAGCCAAGCCCGCGGGGGGGCCGAAGATACGCAGTATTTT	CASSQARGGAEDTQYF
.	.	TRBV5-5	15	TRBJ2-1	TGTGCCAGCAGCTTGGACAGGGTCATCTACAATGAGCAGTTCTTC	CASSLDRVIYNEQFF
.	.	TRBV20-1	12	TRBJ2-1	TGCAGTGTGCGGGGCCCCTACAATGAGCAGTTCTTC	CSVRGPYNEQFF